This record looks at one T cell receptor (beta chain) sequence and its context. Its antigen is as yet unknown. Per individual, the PBMC samples numbered at least one pre-ART and at least two post-ART. This entry comes from a study of long-term antiretroviral therapy in people with HIV. General observations from the study: ART adherence, viral resistance and therapy changes went undocumented.

V lost 5 bases, J lost 6 bases, and 4 bases stayed unmatched. Germline assignment: CDR1 SQVTM and CDR2 ANQGSEA. CDR3 length: 12 residues. An immunoSEQ assay, version v3.0, was performed at survey level. Produced via immunoSEQ multiplex PCR; TCRdb's table is partial and in-frame only. The sample yields roughly 15,000 clones, 75% to 85% seen once. Source: unsorted PBMCs, taken 0.4 years after starting antiretroviral therapy. V gene TRBV29-1 combines with J gene TRBJ2-4; 7 bases line up with TRBD2. The receptor was derived from a man aged 25 to 45 with HIV. CDR3 sequence (DNA): TGCAGCGTTTTGGGGGGGTTAAACATTCAGTACTTC. Its protein product is CSVLGGLNIQYF.